The 28 T cell receptor beta chains below were found in one sample sequenced in a study of OX40 agonist ivuxolimab in advanced cancers. Data came from immunoSEQ multiplex PCR; TCRdb stores just in-frame clones and leaves some out. The table records 78,000 or so clones, approximately 92% of them present only once. The source material was CD4+ or CD8+ T cells sorted from blood, sampled in a trial of the OX40 agonist ivuxolimab. These receptors were obtained from an adult with an advanced solid tumor such as melanoma, head and neck, liver or kidney cancer.

The chain uses TRBV27 and TRBJ2-5; 10 nucleotides align to TRBD2. Germline values: CDR1 MNHEY, CDR2 SMNVEV (reference sequence). The CDR3 has 16 residues. J lost 2 bases, V lost 2 bases, and 5 bases had no gene match. CDR3 sequence (DNA): TGTGCCAGCAGTTTAAACTTAGCGGGGGGTCAAGAGACCCAGTACTTC. Its translation is CASSLNLAGGQETQYF.

The rearrangement uses TRBV6-5 and TRBJ1-1, with D perhaps matching TRBD1 (6 bases). Trimming took 9 bases from V and 4 from J, leaving 12 bases between them. The germline CDR1 and CDR2 sequences are MNHEY and SVGAGI. This CDR3 is 12 amino acids long. DNA of the CDR3: TGTGCCAGTCAACGAGGGGGCACTGAAGCTTTCTTT. Translation gives CASQRGGTEAFF.

V and J are TRBV4-3 and TRBJ1-4; no definite D call. The germline V gene encodes CDR1 LGHNA and CDR2 YSLEER. The V and J ends lost 1 base and 0 bases respectively, with 6 bases between them. The CDR3 is 15 residues long. The chain's CDR3 is CASSQGVSTNEKLFF. CDR3 DNA: TGCGCCAGCAGCCAAGGGGTTTCAACTAATGAAAAACTGTTTTTT.

This clone appeared once. The rearrangement joins TRBV5-6 to TRBJ1-1; 10 positions match TRBD1. The CDR3 is 17 amino acids. Germline values: CDR1 SGHDT, CDR2 YYEEEE. V shed 2 bases, J shed 0 bases, and the junction held 7 bases outside the gene matches. In nucleotides, the CDR3 is TGTGCCAGCAGCTTACAGGGACAGGGGATCATGAACACTGAAGCTTTCTTT. As protein: CASSLQGQGIMNTEAFF.

The chain employs TRBV4-3 and TRBJ1-6; no reliable D call. Germline CDR1 LGHNA, CDR2 YSLEER. This CDR3 is built from 17 residues. Trimming took 0 bases from V and 0 from J, leaving 9 bases between them. CDR3 in amino acids: CASSQDLGGSYNSPLHF. The CDR3 bases are TGCGCCAGCAGCCAAGACCTGGGCGGCTCCTATAATTCACCCCTCCACTTT.

The DNA for the CDR3 is TGTGCCAGCTCACCGGGGAGCTGGGAGCAGTTCTTC. It is translated as CASSPGSWEQFF. The chain uses TRBV18 and TRBJ2-1, with D maybe TRBD2 (5 bases). Trimming removed 3 bases from V and 10 bases from J, with 10 bases in between. Germline values: CDR1 KGHSH, CDR2 LQKENI. This CDR3 is 12 amino acids long.

As DNA, the CDR3 is TGTGCCAGCAGCTGGGACAGGTTTGAGCAGTACTTC. Its protein product is CASSWDRFEQYF. The V and J genes are TRBV7-9 and TRBJ2-7; TRBD1 matches 8 bases. The CDR3 is 12 amino acids. CDR1 and CDR2 (germline): SEHNR, FQNEAQ (reference sequence). The trim removed 4 bases at V and 7 bases at J, leaving 3 bases unmatched.

V usage is TRBV27 and J usage is TRBJ1-1; D not resolved. Germline V gives CDR1 MNHEY, CDR2 SMNVEV (reference sequence). The CDR3 contains 15 residues. Between the trimmed V and J ends, which lost 7 bases and 1 base, there was a span of 16 bases. CDR3 loop: CASIPGDGWNTEAFF. The CDR3 DNA is TGTGCCAGCATTCCCGGGGATGGCTGGAACACTGAAGCTTTCTTT.

The CDR3 loop is CASSDSRAGLNGYTF. The DNA of the CDR3 is TGTGCCAGCAGTGACTCGAGGGCCGGGTTAAACGGCTACACCTTC. The rearrangement uses TRBV6-4 and TRBJ1-2, with D hard to call. This CDR3 is built from 15 residues. Looked up from germline, CDR1 is MRHNA and CDR2 is SNTAGT. V lost 0 bases and J 8 bases, leaving 16 bases between the germline ends.

The rearrangement joins TRBV7-3 to TRBJ2-1; 11 positions match TRBD2. The V gene's germline CDR1 is SGHTA and CDR2 FQGTGA. The CDR3 has 21 residues. The J segment lost 9 bases and the V segment lost 2 bases, leaving 24 bases of the junction unmatched. The CDR3 nucleotides read TGTGCCAGCAGCTTATGGAGTCCCGAAGTAGTTGGGCTAGCGGGGGGACTTGAGCAGTTCTTC. Amino acids: CASSLWSPEVVGLAGGLEQFF.

The CDR3 loop is CASSWSGDNEQFF. The DNA of the CDR3 is TGTGCCAGCAGTTGGTCAGGGGACAATGAGCAGTTCTTC. This rearrangement joins TRBV27 to TRBJ2-1; D may be TRBD1 (6 bases). The germline V gene encodes CDR1 MNHEY and CDR2 SMNVEV (reference sequence). V lost 4 bases and J 5 bases, leaving 9 bases between the germline ends. The length of the CDR3 is 13 residues.

CDR3 DNA: TGTGCCAGTAGTATGGTCGGGACAGACTACGAGCAGTACTTC. Its translation: CASSMVGTDYEQYF. This rearrangement joins TRBV19 to TRBJ2-7; TRBD1 matches at 7 bases. CDR3 length: 14 amino acids. Unmatched junction bases numbered 5, after V lost 3 bases and J lost 3 bases. Germline V CDR1 and CDR2: LNHDA, SQIVND (reference sequence).

The chain combines TRBV27 with TRBJ2-1; no definite D call. Germline V gives CDR1 MNHEY, CDR2 SMNVEV (reference sequence). The CDR3 spans 14 residues. Trimming took 3 bases from V and 0 from J, leaving 6 bases between them. The CDR3 loop reads CASSFASSYNEQFF. The CDR3 coding sequence is TGTGCCAGCAGTTTTGCCAGCTCCTACAATGAGCAGTTCTTC.

This sequence joins TRBV2 and TRBJ1-5; D gene ambiguous. This CDR3 has 14 amino acids. Germline CDR1 reads SNHLY; CDR2 reads FYNNEI. V was shortened by 4 bases and J by 3 bases, with 10 bases between the two germline ends. This CDR3 is CASSGQADNQPQHF. The CDR3 coding sequence is TGTGCCAGCAGTGGGCAGGCAGACAATCAGCCCCAGCATTTT.

This clone was found once. The chain links TRBV7-6 to TRBJ1-6; possibly TRBD1 for D (5 bases). V was pared by 5 bases and J by 5 bases, with 13 bases between. The germline V gene encodes CDR1 SGHVS and CDR2 FNYEAQ. CDR3 length equals 15 residues. CDR3 sequence reads: CASSLHGGDNSPLHF. CDR3 in DNA: TGTGCCAGCAGCCTACATGGGGGGGATAATTCACCCCTCCACTTT.

V usage is TRBV6-6 and J usage is TRBJ2-1; D is unclear. Germline CDR1 and CDR2: MNHNY and SVGAGI (reference sequence). V shed 2 bases and J shed 6 bases, with 8 bases lying between them. The CDR3 spans 13 residues. For the CDR3, the DNA is TGTGCCAGCAGTTACCTAAATTTCAATGAGCAGTTCTTC. This translates into CASSYLNFNEQFF.

The V call is TRBV7-6, the J call TRBJ1-2; D unclear. Germline V gene sequence: CDR1 SGHVS, CDR2 FNYEAQ. The germline V and J ends were trimmed by 1 base and 4 bases, with 10 bases remaining between them. This CDR3 region has 14 residues. CDR3 protein: CASSLGAFLYGYTF. The CDR3 nucleotides are TGTGCCAGCAGCTTAGGTGCTTTCCTCTATGGCTACACCTTC.

V and J are TRBV13 and TRBJ2-7, with 7 bases lining up with TRBD1. The CDR3 totals 15 residues. The J segment lost 4 bases and the V segment lost 1 base, leaving 7 bases of the junction unmatched. Germline lookup yields CDR1 PRHDT and CDR2 FYEKMQ (reference sequence). CDR3 bases: TGTGCCAGCAGCTTAGTAGGGGGCAGCCGATACGAGCAGTACTTC. Translating gives CASSLVGGSRYEQYF. The full variable domain, with the rest looked up from reference TRBV13 and TRBJ2-7, is AAGVIQSPRHLIKEKRETATLKCYPIPRHDTVYWYQQGPGQDPQFLISFYEKMQSDKGSIPDRFSAQQFSDYHSELNMSSLELGDSALYFCASSLVGGSRYEQYFGPGTRLTVT.

This chain uses TRBV13 with TRBJ2-7, with 7 bases fitting TRBD1. The CDR3 runs to 15 residues. The germline V gene encodes CDR1 PRHDT and CDR2 FYEKMQ (reference sequence). V was pared by 1 base and J by 5 bases, with 8 bases of the junction left unmatched. CDR3 sequence: CASSLEQGFSHEQYF. The DNA for the CDR3 is TGTGCCAGCAGCTTAGAACAGGGGTTCAGCCACGAGCAGTACTTC.

The chain employs TRBV5-1 and TRBJ1-2; the D gene is possibly TRBD1 (6 bases). V lost 3 bases to trimming and J lost 8 bases, with 17 bases between them. The CDR3 runs 14 residues. Per germline, CDR1 SGHRS and CDR2 YFSETQ. The CDR3 sequence: CASSSVSQGGGYTF. CDR3 coding DNA: TGCGCCAGCAGCTCCGTCTCACAGGGCGGGGGCTACACCTTC. Supplemented by reference TRBV5-1 and TRBJ1-2, the full variable domain reads KAGVTQTPRYLIKTRGQQVTLSCSPISGHRSVSWYQQTPGQGLQFLFEYFSETQRNKGNFPGRFSGRQFSNSRSEMNVSTLELGDSALYLCASSSVSQGGGYTFGSGTRLTVV.

The chain is built from TRBV28 and TRBJ2-7; 11 nucleotides align to TRBD1. Trimming at V came to 4 bases and at J to 3 bases, leaving 8 bases not matched to a gene. The germline gives CDR1 MDHEN, CDR2 SYDVKM. CDR3 length: 16 amino acids. CDR3 sequence reads: CASSSPGQGANYEQYF. CDR3 nucleotides: TGTGCCAGCAGTTCCCCTGGACAGGGGGCGAACTACGAGCAGTACTTC.

This clone occurred once. The V call is TRBV5-1, the J call TRBJ1-1; D may be TRBD1 (5 bases). The V gene's germline CDR1 is SGHRS and CDR2 YFSETQ. The CDR3 loop spans 14 amino acids. Trimming took off 0 bases at V and 3 bases at J, with 9 bases between the two ends. The CDR3 loop reads CASSLEGTDTEAFF. CDR3 DNA: TGCGCCAGCAGCTTGGAGGGGACGGACACTGAAGCTTTCTTT. The full variable domain, rest sourced from reference TRBV5-1 and TRBJ1-1, is KAGVTQTPRYLIKTRGQQVTLSCSPISGHRSVSWYQQTPGQGLQFLFEYFSETQRNKGNFPGRFSGRQFSNSRSEMNVSTLELGDSALYLCASSLEGTDTEAFFGQGTRLTVV.

J is TRBJ2-1 and V is TRBV30, with 9 bases matching TRBD2. J gave up 8 bases and V 2 bases, and 7 bases lay outside the gene matches. The CDR3 loop spans 14 amino acids. Germline CDR1 GTSNPN, CDR2 SVGIG (reference sequence). The chain's CDR3 is CAWSTAGGYDEQFF. The CDR3 region has the DNA TGTGCCTGGAGTACGGCGGGGGGGTACGATGAGCAGTTCTTC.

The chain combines TRBV6-1 with TRBJ1-5, with no clear D. The V gene lost 1 base and the J gene lost 4 bases, with 17 bases spanning the gap. Germline V gene data show CDR1 as MNHNS and CDR2 as SASEGT. The length of the CDR3 is 17 residues. CDR3 DNA sequence: TGTGCCAGCAGTGAAGAATTGGGAGGGCACGGAAATCAGCCCCAGCATTTT. This encodes CASSEELGGHGNQPQHF.

The V call is TRBV7-8, the J call TRBJ1-2; TRBD1 aligns across 7 bases. V shed 0 bases, J shed 2 bases, and the junction held 9 bases outside the gene matches. CDR3 length equals 17 residues. CDR1 and CDR2 (germline): SGHVS, FQNEAQ. For the CDR3, the DNA is TGTGCCAGCAGCTTAGCGTTTATCGGGACAGCGAACTATGGCTACACCTTC. Amino acids: CASSLAFIGTANYGYTF.

The V gene is TRBV4-1, the J gene TRBJ2-7; a weak D match, TRBD1 (5 bases). CDR1 is MGHRA and CDR2 is YSYEKL in the germline V gene. V was cut by 1 base and J by 0 bases, with 10 bases left in between. The CDR3 totals 15 residues. CDR3 nucleotide sequence: TGCGCCAGCAGCCAAGTTCCAGGGCCCTCCTACGAGCAGTACTTC. Translating it yields CASSQVPGPSYEQYF.

The chain is built from TRBV6-5 and TRBJ2-3; no reliable D call. V gave up 0 bases and J gave up 3 bases, with 4 bases separating them. The CDR3 loop spans 13 amino acids. Germline assignment: CDR1 MNHEY and CDR2 SVGAGI. DNA for the CDR3: TGTGCCAGCAGTTACTCGATGACAGATACGCAGTATTTT. This codes for CASSYSMTDTQYF.

This sequence joins TRBV10-3 and TRBJ1-1, with 7 bases lining up with TRBD1. The CDR3 is 17 amino acids. CDR1 ENHRY and CDR2 SYGVKD come from the germline V gene. With V trimmed by 8 bases and J by 4 bases, 19 bases remained unmatched. CDR3 DNA sequence: TGTGCCATCTACCGGGAGCGAGGGGCCAGGGGGGCCACTGAAGCTTTCTTT. It codes for CAIYRERGARGATEAFF.